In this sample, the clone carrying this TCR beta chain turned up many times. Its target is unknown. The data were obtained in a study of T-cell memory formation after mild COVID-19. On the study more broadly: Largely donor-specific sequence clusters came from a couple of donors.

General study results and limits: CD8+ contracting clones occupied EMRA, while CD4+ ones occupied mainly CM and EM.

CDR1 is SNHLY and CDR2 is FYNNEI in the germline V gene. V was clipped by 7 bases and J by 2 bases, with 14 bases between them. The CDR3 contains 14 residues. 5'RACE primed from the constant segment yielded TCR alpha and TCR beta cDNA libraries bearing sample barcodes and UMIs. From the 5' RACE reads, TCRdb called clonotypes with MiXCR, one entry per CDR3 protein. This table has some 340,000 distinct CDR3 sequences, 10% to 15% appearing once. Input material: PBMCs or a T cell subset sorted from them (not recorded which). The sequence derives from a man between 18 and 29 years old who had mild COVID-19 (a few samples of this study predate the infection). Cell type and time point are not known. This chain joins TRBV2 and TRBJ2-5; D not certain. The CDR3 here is CASTGRLSQETQYF. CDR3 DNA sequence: TGTGCCAGCACTGGTCGGCTATCGCAAGAGACCCAGTACTTC.